This record looks at one T cell receptor beta chain sequence and its context. Its antigen is unknown. Per-base qualities were not stored, and no clone one base away is much larger. TCRbeta CDR3 regions were amplified from genomic DNA using the immunoSEQ Assay, a bias-controlled multiplex PCR. Processing in the source paper ran as follows. The number of nucleated cells in each sample was estimated from the amplification of reference gene primers within the assay. To quantify the absolute abundance of each unique TCRbeta CDR3 rearrangement, sequence reads were collapsed and filtered. For each sample, productive Simpson clonality was calculated as the square root of Simpson's diversity index across productive rearrangements. TCRdb limited this immuneACCESS table to in-frame rearrangements with V and J called. A share of clones is missing; checked studies link under half to unresolved V genes, and the rest is unexplained. D and trimming were read from the DNA, whereas the V and J calls and clone size are those reported in that table. Present in this sample are approximately 300,000 clones, around 87% of which were seen just once. Together, the top ten hold less than 6% of the sample.

This specimen belongs to a study of blood T cell repertoires in COVID-19 (dated by TCRdb to the early 2020s). Looking at the study overall: Collaborator samples came from the United States, Italy and Spain and covered acute and convalescent phases of COVID-19. The sample metadata nearly always contained a de-identified subject ID, COVID-19 status, age in years and sex. The repertoires were released in a freely available public database intended as a resource for research on the immune response to SARS-CoV-2. HLA class I and class II types, where available, came from metadata supplied by the sample provider rather than from assay-based typing. The prospective study material was composed of cDNA or gDNA derived from T cells, B-cell-depleted T cells, or PBMCs. The samples were drawn from two sources: the first 160 participants of the ongoing ImmuneRACE study, and 1,000 to 1,500 subjects contributed by 6 global collaborators. The dataset comprised deeply sampled blood TCRbeta repertoires from subjects exposed to, actively infected with, or recovered from COVID-19.

Enrolling through a virtual design, the prospective study's participants ranged in age from roughly 18 to 89 years and lived across 20 to 25 United States geographic areas. To assign participants to cohorts, the prospective study relied on clinical history that participants themselves reported in a screening survey and a study questionnaire. ImmuneRACE Cohort 3 recovered participants were defined by two consecutive negative NP/OP PCR tests, healthcare professional clearance, or symptom resolution. Mobile phlebotomists in the prospective study collected whole blood, serum and a nasopharyngeal or oropharyngeal swab from every participant. Over a roughly 2-month period, participants in the prospective study had the option of providing additional blood draws and questionnaires. Prospective study blood samples were shipped either frozen or at room temperature before DNA extraction. Overall study outcomes, separate from this receptor: The amount of clinical and demographic metadata varied by source and participant and was provided uncurated.

V drops 4 bases and J drops 4 bases, leaving 17 bases in between. The CDR3 holds 15 amino acids from the cysteine to the phenylalanine. Only the CDR3 DNA stays, 45 bases, in frame from base 1. The germline V gene provides CDR1 MDHEN and CDR2 SYDVKM. This sequence uses TRBV28 and TRBJ2-7; TRBD2 is perhaps the D gene, given 5 matching bases. This TCR came from a woman aged 30 to 39 who had recovered from COVID-19. The source material was PBMCs or T cells enriched from blood (not recorded which). The CDR3 protein sequence reads: CASSWEGGWGYEQYF. The nucleotides read TGTGCCAGCAGTTGGGAAGGAGGCTGGGGATACGAGCAGTACTTC.